One sample yielded the 11 T cell receptor beta chains listed below, sequenced in a study of identical twins. Via MiXCR, TCRdb re-called the 5' RACE reads, giving one row per CDR3 protein. This sample yields 350,000 to 400,000 distinct CDR3 sequences, of which approximately 8.8% are seen a single time; 8% to 10% belongs to the top ten. Sequencing was done on a sample of naive T cells sorted from blood. The receptors derive from a woman in her fifties or sixties in good health.

CDR3 amino acids: CASSPNPITYEQYF. The CDR3 bases are TGTGCCAGCTCACCGAACCCCATTACCTACGAGCAGTACTTC. The chain has TRBV18 and TRBJ2-7, with unresolved D. The germline CDR1 and CDR2 sequences are KGHSH and LQKENI. V lost 3 bases, J lost 2 bases, and 11 bases lay in between. The CDR3 totals 14 residues.

CDR3: CASSQTSATDTQYF. Written as DNA, the CDR3 is TGTGCCAGCAGCCAGACTAGCGCCACAGATACGCAGTATTTT. The chain uses TRBV3-1 and TRBJ2-3; TRBD2 agrees at 8 bases. This CDR3 is 14 amino acids long. Germline V gene lookup returns CDR1 LGHDT and CDR2 YNNKEL (reference sequence). Unmatched junction bases numbered 1, after V lost 3 bases and J lost 2 bases.

The CDR3 DNA reads as TGTGCCAGCAGAGCGGTTAGGCCCGGGGAGCTGTTTTTT. Protein product: CASRAVRPGELFF. This rearrangement joins TRBV7-2 to TRBJ2-2; D may be TRBD2 (5 bases). The V and J ends lost 6 bases and 6 bases respectively, with 11 bases between them. CDR1 and CDR2 from the germline V gene are SGHTA and FQGNSA. This CDR3 contains 13 residues.

This clonotype has just a few counts. The rearrangement links TRBV12-3 or TRBV12-4 to TRBJ2-1; 9 positions agree with TRBD1. This CDR3 is built from 13 residues. Trimming cost V 5 bases and J 9 bases; bases outside gene matches: 5. The CDR3 DNA is TGTGCCAGCAGTCAAACGGACAGGGGTGAGCAGTTCTTC. This encodes CASSQTDRGEQFF.

This clonotype has a count of ten or more. The V gene is TRBV6-6, the J gene TRBJ1-2, with D perhaps TRBD1 (5 bases). Trimming left V 1 base short and J 2 bases short, with 17 bases between. Looked up from germline, CDR1 is MNHNY and CDR2 is SVGAGI (reference sequence). This CDR3 is 17 amino acids long. The CDR3 sequence: CASSYWGRDEANYGYTF. The CDR3 DNA reads TGTGCCAGCAGTTACTGGGGCAGGGACGAGGCCAACTATGGCTACACCTTC.

This clonotype has more than one count but fewer than ten. The chain couples TRBV5-1 to TRBJ2-2; tentative D call: TRBD1 (5 bases). Germline lookup yields CDR1 SGHRS and CDR2 YFSETQ. The CDR3 consists of 14 residues. V was cut by 3 bases and J by 4 bases, with 10 bases left in between. The CDR3: CASSSAGLTGELFF. CDR3 bases: TGCGCCAGCAGCTCGGCAGGGCTCACCGGGGAGCTGTTTTTT.

This clonotype was recorded a few times. The chain combines TRBV12-3 or TRBV12-4 with TRBJ1-5; 11 bases are a match to TRBD1. This CDR3 has 15 amino acids. Losses at the gene ends were 5 bases for V and 5 bases for J; bases not matched to a gene: 5. CDR3 in DNA: TGTGCCAGCAGTACCGGGACAGGGGGTTATCAGCCCCAGCATTTT. This encodes CASSTGTGGYQPQHF.

This chain uses TRBV20-1 with TRBJ2-1; the match to TRBD2 covers 12 bases. CDR3 length: 15 residues. The germline CDR1 and CDR2 sequences are DFQATT and SNEGSKA (reference sequence). V trimming: 1 base; J trimming: 10 bases; junction bases outside the gene matches: 8. In DNA, the CDR3 is TGCAGTGCTAGAGCCGTGGCTAGCGGGGGGGAGGAGCAGTTCTTC. This codes for CSARAVASGGEEQFF.

This clonotype has just a few counts. The genes are TRBV27 and TRBJ2-1, with D unclear. Per germline, CDR1 MNHEY and CDR2 SMNVEV (reference sequence). This CDR3 region has 15 residues. Trimming took off 4 bases at V and 0 bases at J, with 10 bases between the two ends. The CDR3 loop is CASSSAGYSYNEQFF. The CDR3 DNA sequence: TGTGCCAGCAGTTCCGCCGGTTACTCCTACAATGAGCAGTTCTTC.

This clonotype was observed a few times. The rearrangement links TRBV21-1 to TRBJ2-1; no DNA check was done on the table's D call, TRBD2. TRBV21-1 is a known pseudogene. The CDR3 is 19 amino acids. The CDR3 loop is CASSKGGDSGRSSYNEQFF. CDR3 nucleotides: TGTGCCAGCAGCAAAGGGGGAGATAGCGGGAGGAGCTCCTACAATGAGCAGTTCTTC.

The chain is built from TRBV12-3 or TRBV12-4 and TRBJ1-1, with D tentatively TRBD1 (5 bases). Between the trimmed V and J ends, which lost 2 bases and 11 bases, there was a span of 9 bases. The CDR3 has 11 residues. This CDR3 reads CASSLPGAAFF. The CDR3 DNA follows: TGTGCCAGCAGTTTACCCGGGGCCGCTTTCTTT.